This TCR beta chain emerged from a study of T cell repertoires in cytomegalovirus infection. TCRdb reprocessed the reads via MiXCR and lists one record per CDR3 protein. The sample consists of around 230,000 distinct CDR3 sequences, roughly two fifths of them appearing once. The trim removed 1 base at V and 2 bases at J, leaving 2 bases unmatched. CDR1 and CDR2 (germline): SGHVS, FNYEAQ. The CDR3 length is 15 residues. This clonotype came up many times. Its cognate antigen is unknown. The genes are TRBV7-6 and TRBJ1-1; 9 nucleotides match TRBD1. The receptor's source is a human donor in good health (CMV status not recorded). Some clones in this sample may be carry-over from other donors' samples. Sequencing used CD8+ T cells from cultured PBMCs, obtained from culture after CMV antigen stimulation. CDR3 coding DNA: TGTGCCAGCAGCTTAGGGACAGGGGTAAACACTGAAGCTTTCTTT. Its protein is CASSLGTGVNTEAFF.